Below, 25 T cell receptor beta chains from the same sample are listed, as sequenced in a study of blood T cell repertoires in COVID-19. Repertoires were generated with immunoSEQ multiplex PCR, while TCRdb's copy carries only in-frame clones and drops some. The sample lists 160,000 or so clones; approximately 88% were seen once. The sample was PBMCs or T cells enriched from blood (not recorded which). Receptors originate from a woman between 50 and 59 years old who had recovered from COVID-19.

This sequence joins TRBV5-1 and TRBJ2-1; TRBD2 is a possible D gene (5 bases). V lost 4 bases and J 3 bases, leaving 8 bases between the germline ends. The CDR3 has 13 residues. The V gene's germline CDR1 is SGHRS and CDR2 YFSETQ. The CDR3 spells CASSPGGYNEQFF. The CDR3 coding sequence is TGCGCCAGCAGCCCCGGAGGCTACAATGAGCAGTTCTTC.

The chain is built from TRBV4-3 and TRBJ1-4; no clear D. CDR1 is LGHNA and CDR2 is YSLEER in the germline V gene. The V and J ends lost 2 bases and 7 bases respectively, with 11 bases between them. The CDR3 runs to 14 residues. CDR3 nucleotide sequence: TGCGCCAGCAGCCAACAAATGAGCGGTGAAAAACTGTTTTTT. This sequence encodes CASSQQMSGEKLFF.

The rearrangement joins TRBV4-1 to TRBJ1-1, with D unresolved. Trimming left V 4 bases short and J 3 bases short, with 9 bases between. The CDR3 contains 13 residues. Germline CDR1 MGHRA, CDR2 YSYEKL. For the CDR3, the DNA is TGCGCCAGCAGCCCGCGAGCTGACACTGAAGCTTTCTTT. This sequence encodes CASSPRADTEAFF.

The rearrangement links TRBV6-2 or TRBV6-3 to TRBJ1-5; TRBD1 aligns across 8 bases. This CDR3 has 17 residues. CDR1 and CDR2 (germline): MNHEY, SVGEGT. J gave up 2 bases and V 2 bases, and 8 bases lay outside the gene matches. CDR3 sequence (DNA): TGTGCCAGCAGTTACGGACAGGGTGGGATTGGCAATCAGCCCCAGCATTTT. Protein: CASSYGQGGIGNQPQHF.

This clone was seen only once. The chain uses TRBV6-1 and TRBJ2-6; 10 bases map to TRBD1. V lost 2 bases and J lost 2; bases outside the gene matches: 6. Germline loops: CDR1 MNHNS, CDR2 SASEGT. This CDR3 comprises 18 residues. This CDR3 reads CASSEWGTGAAGANVLTF. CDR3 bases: TGTGCCAGCAGTGAATGGGGGACAGGGGCAGCTGGGGCCAACGTCCTGACTTTC.

The CDR3 DNA is TGTGCCAGCAGTTTATCCCCAGGGCCTGGGGTTTATGGCTACACCTTC. Translated: CASSLSPGPGVYGYTF. V and J are TRBV27 and TRBJ1-2; TRBD1 is a possible D gene (5 bases). Germline V gene lookup returns CDR1 MNHEY and CDR2 SMNVEV (reference sequence). This CDR3 has 16 residues. Trimming shortened V by 0 bases and J by 5 bases, and 16 bases separated the two germline ends.

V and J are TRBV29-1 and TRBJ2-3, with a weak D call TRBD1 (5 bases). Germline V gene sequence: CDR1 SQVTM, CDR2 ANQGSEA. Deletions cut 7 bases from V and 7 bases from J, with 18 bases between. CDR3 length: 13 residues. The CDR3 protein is CSADQSGSHTQYF. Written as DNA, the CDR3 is TGCAGCGCCGACCAGTCAGGGTCGCATACGCAGTATTTT.

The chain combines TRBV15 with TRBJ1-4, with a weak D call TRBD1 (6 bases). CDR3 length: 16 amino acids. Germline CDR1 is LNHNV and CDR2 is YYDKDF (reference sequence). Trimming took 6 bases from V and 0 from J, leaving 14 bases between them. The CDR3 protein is CATSLGTSATNEKLFF. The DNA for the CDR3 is TGTGCCACCAGTCTCGGGACATCTGCAACTAATGAAAAACTGTTTTTT.

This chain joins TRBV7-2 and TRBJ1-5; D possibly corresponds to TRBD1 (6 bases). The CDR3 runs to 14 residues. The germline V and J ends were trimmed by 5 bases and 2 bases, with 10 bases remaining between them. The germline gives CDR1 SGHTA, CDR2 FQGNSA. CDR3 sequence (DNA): TGTGCCAGCAGCCAGGGGAAGGGCAATCAGCCCCAGCATTTT. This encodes CASSQGKGNQPQHF.

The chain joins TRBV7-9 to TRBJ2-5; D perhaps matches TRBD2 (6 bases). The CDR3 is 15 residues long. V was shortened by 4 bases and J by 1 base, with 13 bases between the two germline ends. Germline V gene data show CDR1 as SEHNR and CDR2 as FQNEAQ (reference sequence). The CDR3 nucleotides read TGTGCCAGCAGCTCCGGGGGTGTGGGCCAAGAGACCCAGTACTTC. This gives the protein CASSSGGVGQETQYF.

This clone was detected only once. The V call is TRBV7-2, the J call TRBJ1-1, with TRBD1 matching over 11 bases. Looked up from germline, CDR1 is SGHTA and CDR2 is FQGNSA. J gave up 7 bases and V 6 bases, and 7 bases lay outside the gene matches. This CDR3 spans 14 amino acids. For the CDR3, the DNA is TGTGCCAGCAGACAGGACAGGGGGCTTCTTGAAGCTTTCTTT. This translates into CASRQDRGLLEAFF.

The CDR3 loop is CASSLGSYTEAFF. The CDR3 coding sequence is TGTGCCAGCAGTTTGGGCAGCTACACTGAAGCTTTCTTT. The chain links TRBV12-3 or TRBV12-4 to TRBJ1-1; D remains ambiguous. The CDR3 extends over 13 amino acids. Trimming removed 3 bases at V and 3 bases at J, with 8 bases between.

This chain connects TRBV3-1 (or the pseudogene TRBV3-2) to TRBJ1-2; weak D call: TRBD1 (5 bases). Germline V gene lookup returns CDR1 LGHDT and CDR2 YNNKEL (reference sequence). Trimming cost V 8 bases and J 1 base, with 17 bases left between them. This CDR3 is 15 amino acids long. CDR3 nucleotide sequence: TGTGCCAGCTCCAAGGGGCACCGGATTAACTATGGCTACACCTTC. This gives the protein CASSKGHRINYGYTF.

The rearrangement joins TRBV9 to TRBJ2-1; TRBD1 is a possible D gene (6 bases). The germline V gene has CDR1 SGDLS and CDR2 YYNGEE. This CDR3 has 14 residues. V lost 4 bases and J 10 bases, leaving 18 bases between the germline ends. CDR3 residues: CASSPGPSRGEQFF. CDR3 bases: TGTGCCAGCAGCCCCGGCCCCAGCAGGGGCGAGCAGTTCTTC. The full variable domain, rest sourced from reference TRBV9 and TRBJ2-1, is DSGVTQTPKHLITATGQRVTLRCSPRSGDLSVYWYQQSLDQGLQFLIQYYNGEERAKGNILERFSAQQFPDLHSELNLSSLELGDSALYFCASSPGPSRGEQFFGPGTRLTVL.

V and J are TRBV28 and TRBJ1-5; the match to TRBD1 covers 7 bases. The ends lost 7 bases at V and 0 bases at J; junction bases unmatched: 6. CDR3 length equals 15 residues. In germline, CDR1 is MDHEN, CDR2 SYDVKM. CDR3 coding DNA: TGTGCCAGCATTCCGGGACAGCTTAGCAATCAGCCCCAGCATTTT. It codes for CASIPGQLSNQPQHF.

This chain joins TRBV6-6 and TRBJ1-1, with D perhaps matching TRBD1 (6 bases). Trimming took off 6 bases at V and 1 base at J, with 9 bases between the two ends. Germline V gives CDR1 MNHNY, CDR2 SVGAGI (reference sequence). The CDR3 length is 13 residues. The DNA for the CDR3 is TGTGCCAGCAGCATACAGGGGAACACTGAAGCTTTCTTT. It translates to CASSIQGNTEAFF.

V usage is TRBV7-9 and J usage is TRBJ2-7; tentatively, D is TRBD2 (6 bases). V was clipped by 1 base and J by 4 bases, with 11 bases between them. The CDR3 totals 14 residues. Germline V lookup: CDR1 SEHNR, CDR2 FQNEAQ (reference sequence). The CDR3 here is CASSLDGGIYEQYF. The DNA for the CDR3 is TGTGCCAGCAGCTTAGACGGGGGTATTTACGAGCAGTACTTC.

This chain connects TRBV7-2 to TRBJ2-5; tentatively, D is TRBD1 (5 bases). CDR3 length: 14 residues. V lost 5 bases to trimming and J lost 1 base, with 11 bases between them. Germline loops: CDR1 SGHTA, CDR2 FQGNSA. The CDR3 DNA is TGTGCCAGCAGCGTGCAGGGCCTCCAAGAGACCCAGTACTTC. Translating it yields CASSVQGLQETQYF.

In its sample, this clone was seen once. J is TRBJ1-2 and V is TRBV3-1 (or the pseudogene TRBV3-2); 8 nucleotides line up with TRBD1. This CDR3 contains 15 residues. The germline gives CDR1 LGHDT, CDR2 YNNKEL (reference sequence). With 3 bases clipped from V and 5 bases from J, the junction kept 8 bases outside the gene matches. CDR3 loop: CASSHTGQGGYGYTF. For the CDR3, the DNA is TGTGCCAGCAGCCATACTGGACAGGGAGGATATGGCTACACCTTC.

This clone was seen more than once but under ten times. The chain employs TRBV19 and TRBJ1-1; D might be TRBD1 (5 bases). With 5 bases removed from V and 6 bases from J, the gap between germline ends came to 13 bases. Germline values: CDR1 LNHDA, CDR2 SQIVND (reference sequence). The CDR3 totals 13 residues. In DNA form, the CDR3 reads TGTGCCAGTAGTTCAAAGGGGCTGGCTGAAGCTTTCTTT. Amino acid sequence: CASSSKGLAEAFF.

The CDR3 here is CASSPGTGYEKLFF. In DNA, the CDR3 is TGTGCCAGCAGCCCTGGGACAGGGTACGAAAAACTGTTTTTT. The J gene is TRBJ1-4, the V gene TRBV7-3; 9 bases fit TRBD1. Germline lookup yields CDR1 SGHTA and CDR2 FQGTGA. The CDR3 is 14 residues long. V lost 5 bases and J lost 8; bases outside the gene matches: 6.

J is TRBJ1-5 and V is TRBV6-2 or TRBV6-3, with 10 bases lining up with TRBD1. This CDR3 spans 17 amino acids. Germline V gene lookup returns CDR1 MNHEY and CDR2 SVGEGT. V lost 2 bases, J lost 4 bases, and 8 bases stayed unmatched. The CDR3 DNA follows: TGTGCCAGCAGTTACCCCCAAGGGGGACAGGGGAATCAGCCCCAGCATTTT. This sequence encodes CASSYPQGGQGNQPQHF.

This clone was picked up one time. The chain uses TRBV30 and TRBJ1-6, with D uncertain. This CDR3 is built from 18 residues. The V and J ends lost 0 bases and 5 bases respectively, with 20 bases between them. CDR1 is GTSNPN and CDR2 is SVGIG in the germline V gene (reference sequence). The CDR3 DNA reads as TGTGCCTGGAGTGTACTTAGAGGCAGTTCTTCAAATAATTCACCCCTCCACTTT. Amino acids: CAWSVLRGSSSNNSPLHF.

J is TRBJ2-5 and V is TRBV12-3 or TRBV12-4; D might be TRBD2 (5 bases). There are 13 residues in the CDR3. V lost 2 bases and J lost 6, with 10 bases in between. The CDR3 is CASSLSGLKTQYF. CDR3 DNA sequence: TGTGCCAGCAGTTTATCGGGGTTAAAGACCCAGTACTTC.

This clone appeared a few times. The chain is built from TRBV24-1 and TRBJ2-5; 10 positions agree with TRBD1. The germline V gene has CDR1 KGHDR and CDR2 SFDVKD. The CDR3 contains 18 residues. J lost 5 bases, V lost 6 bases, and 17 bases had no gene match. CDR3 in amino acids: CATSKSGTGVPLAETQYF. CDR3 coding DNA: TGTGCCACCAGTAAATCCGGGACAGGGGTTCCTTTGGCGGAGACCCAGTACTTC.